This TCR beta chain was identified in a study of CD8 T cells in Susac syndrome. Germline V gene data show CDR1 as GTSNPN and CDR2 as SVGIG (reference sequence). The CDR3 loop spans 12 amino acids. The trim removed 0 bases at V and 7 bases at J, leaving 0 bases unmatched. It was with random hexamers that roughly 0.45 to 1 ug RNA was reverse transcribed. TCRdb independently ran MiXCR on the immunoSEQ multiplex PCR reads; one entry per CDR3 protein. This sample yields 95,000 to 150,000 distinct CDR3 sequences, of which approximately 96% are seen a single time; roughly 0.14% belongs to the top ten. The sequenced sample was CD4+ T cells from PBMCs. The chain couples TRBV30 to TRBJ1-3, with TRBD1 matching over 7 bases. This receptor was identified in a human donor with Susac syndrome. CDR3 nucleotide sequence: TGTGCCTGGAGTGTACAGGGGAACACCATATATTTT. Translation gives CAWSVQGNTIYF.